This TCR beta chain came from a study of OX40 agonist ivuxolimab in advanced cancers. Regarding the study in general: Ivuxolimab was a fully human IgG2 agonistic monoclonal antibody targeting the costimulatory receptor OX40 (CD134). Intravenous ivuxolimab was administered to patients every 2 weeks at six dose levels: 0.01, 0.1, 0.3, 1.5, 3 and 10 mg/kg. Of the roughly 52 dose-escalation patients, hepatocellular carcinoma was present in 19, melanoma in approximately 15, renal cell carcinoma in 9 and head and neck cancer in 9. The dose-escalation cohort was about 87% male with a mean age of about 54 years, ranging from 23 to 79. Prior anti-PD-1, anti-PD-L1 or anti-CTLA-4 therapy was permitted, and checkpoint inhibitors had been received by 40% to 50% of dose-escalation patients. Partial responses occurred in three dose-escalation patients, of whom one had hepatocellular carcinoma and two had cutaneous melanoma. Peripheral TCRbeta sequencing aimed to test whether ivuxolimab altered TCR sequence diversity and caused clonal T-cell expansion. The paper reports the monotherapy dose-escalation portion (N of about 52 patients) of the phase I ivuxolimab trial. The study at large found these results: After ivuxolimab, more expanded clones were found on average in CD8+ T cells than in CD4+ T cells. In the 0.1-3.0 mg/kg groups, partial responders were among the patients with the lowest normalized peripheral clonal expansion, particularly in CD8+ T cells. Low levels of normalized T-cell clonal expansion were also shown by some nonresponding patients. At doses of 0.1 to 3.0 mg/kg, clonal expansion of both CD4+ and CD8+ blood T cells was observed from baseline to week 6. The antigen specificity of the peripheral T cells that underwent clonal expansion was not determined.

For sequencing of the TCRbeta CDR3 region, genomic DNA was extracted from the sorted cells. TCRbeta CDR3 regions were sequenced using the immunoSEQ Assay. Sourced from immuneACCESS, this table was stored by TCRdb with only in-frame sequences that have V and J called. A share of the clones is absent; for the studies checked, an unresolved V gene accounts for under half, and the remainder has no known explanation. This sample gives about 62,000 clones in total; roughly 90% of them show up just once. In total, the top ten clones hold approximately 5.4% of the sample. The germline V gene supplies CDR1 SGHTA and CDR2 FQGNSA. The V and J ends are trimmed by 5 bases and 1 base, leaving 14 bases between them. The CDR3 runs 15 amino acids, cysteine and phenylalanine included. Here the CDR3 DNA is all that survives: 45 bases in frame from base 1. In regard to this clone: The target of this receptor is not known. No much larger clone is present one base from it, and per-base qualities are unavailable.

The trial excluded patients who had a history of autoimmune disease or who were on systemic immunosuppression. Peripheral blood for TCR sequencing was collected from all dose cohorts at baseline, on cycle 4 day 1, and on cycle 7 day 1. Samples were obtained from an open-label, multicenter, first-in-human phase I dose-escalation trial of ivuxolimab. Adults with locally advanced or metastatic melanoma, renal cell, hepatocellular, or head and neck squamous cell carcinoma were enrolled in the trial. Before TCR sequencing, CD4+ and CD8+ T cells were separately sorted from peripheral blood. The chain employs TRBV7-2 and TRBJ1-1, and the D gene may be TRBD1, 6 bases matching. Source: CD4+ or CD8+ T cells sorted from blood, taken in a trial of the OX40 agonist ivuxolimab. The receptor comes from an adult with an advanced solid tumor such as melanoma, head and neck, liver or kidney cancer. The CDR3 protein: CASSRDGGPNTEAFF. The DNA sequence is TGTGCCAGCAGCCGAGACGGGGGGCCGAACACTGAAGCTTTCTTT.